This passage covers 8 T cell receptor beta chains from one sample sequenced in a study of cytomegalovirus exposure and HLA in healthy donors. Primers for the PCR totalled 60 Vbeta and 13 Jbeta. Libraries were prepared by immunoSEQ multiplex PCR; TCRdb keeps only in-frame clonotypes and omits some of them. The top ten hold 1% to 1.5% of the sample, which has around 190,000 clones, about 9% seen once. The material sequenced was PBMCs. These receptors all come from a woman in her 30s in good health and CMV-seropositive.

The table lists this clone with a few counts. The V and J genes are TRBV20-1 and TRBJ1-2; no clear D. The CDR3 runs to 10 residues. Trimming left V 6 bases short and J 3 bases short, with 5 bases between. CDR1 and CDR2 (germline): DFQATT, SNEGSKA (reference sequence). In DNA, the CDR3 is TGCAGTGCCTCCCACTATGGCTACACCTTC. Translating it yields CSASHYGYTF.

This chain connects TRBV27 to TRBJ2-7; TRBD2 agrees at 8 bases. CDR3 size: 18 residues. Germline-derived CDR1 and CDR2 are MNHEY and SMNVEV (reference sequence). V was pared by 3 bases and J by 0 bases, with 13 bases of the junction left unmatched. The CDR3 loop is CASSFGTSGVDSSYEQYF. CDR3 sequence (DNA): TGTGCCAGCAGTTTTGGCACTAGCGGTGTAGATAGCTCCTACGAGCAGTACTTC.

J is TRBJ1-5 and V is TRBV2; a weak D match, TRBD1 (6 bases). Trimming took off 5 bases at V and 3 bases at J, with 14 bases between the two ends. Per germline, CDR1 SNHLY and CDR2 FYNNEI. This CDR3 spans 15 amino acids. CDR3: CASSPGQGLNQPQHF. The CDR3 DNA reads TGTGCCAGCAGTCCGGGACAAGGGCTCAATCAGCCCCAGCATTTT.

This clone was seen a handful of times. The gene calls are TRBV5-8 and TRBJ1-5; D is uncertain. This CDR3 has 16 residues. The germline V and J ends were trimmed by 0 bases and 3 bases, with 13 bases remaining between them. Germline CDR1 and CDR2: SGHTS and YDEGEE. CDR3 nucleotide sequence: TGTGCCAGCAGCTTGGGTAGAAATTTAAACAATCAGCCCCAGCATTTT. Its protein product is CASSLGRNLNNQPQHF.

The chain combines TRBV2 with TRBJ2-1; TRBD2 matches 9 bases. The CDR3 sequence is 16 residues long. The junction had 8 bases not matched to a gene; V was cut back by 4 bases and J by 4 bases. Germline values: CDR1 SNHLY, CDR2 FYNNEI. CDR3 sequence reads: CASSVRPTSGYNEQFF. The CDR3 DNA reads TGTGCCAGCAGTGTTAGGCCGACTAGCGGATACAATGAGCAGTTCTTC.

This clone came up a few times. V and J are TRBV7-8 and TRBJ1-4; 10 nucleotides match TRBD1. The CDR3 runs 18 residues. V was clipped by 1 base and J by 4 bases; unmatched bases: 9. The germline CDR1 and CDR2 sequences are SGHVS and FQNEAQ. Here the CDR3 DNA reads TGTGCCAGCAGCTTAGAGAGGGACAGGGGATACAGTAATGAAAAACTGTTTTTT. Translated: CASSLERDRGYSNEKLFF.

This clone showed up just a few times. The chain is built from TRBV29-1 and TRBJ1-1; D is ambiguous. The CDR3 is made up of 16 amino acids. Germline V gene data show CDR1 as SQVTM and CDR2 as ANQGSEA. V dropped 2 bases and J dropped 1 base, with 17 bases sitting between them. In nucleotides, the CDR3 is TGCAGCGTTGAACCCTCCCCTAATACAGAGAACACTGAAGCTTTCTTT. It encodes CSVEPSPNTENTEAFF. Variable domain in full (rest from reference TRBV29-1 and TRBJ1-1): SAVISQKPSRDICQRGTSLTIQCQVDSQVTMMFWYRQQPGQSLTLIATANQGSEATYESGFVIDKFPISRPNLTFSTLTVSNMSPEDSSIYLCSVEPSPNTENTEAFFGQGTRLTVV.

This clone was seen more than once but under ten times. Other DNA sequences in this sample translate to the same CDR3. The chain is built from TRBV5-1 and TRBJ2-2, with 10 bases that match TRBD2. From germline, CDR1 is SGHRS and CDR2 YFSETQ. J gave up 0 bases and V 0 bases, and 5 bases lay outside the gene matches. The CDR3 length is 18 residues. CDR3 sequence: CASSLGLAGGTNTGELFF. CDR3 nucleotides: TGCGCCAGCAGCTTGGGGTTAGCGGGAGGTACGAACACCGGGGAGCTGTTTTTT.